The 32 T cell receptor beta chains presented below share a single source sample, sequenced in a study of cytomegalovirus exposure and HLA in healthy donors. PCR amplification relied on 60 Vbeta primers (plus 13 Jbeta primers). Measured with immunoSEQ multiplex PCR; TCRdb has only the in-frame clones, and not every one. Among roughly 180,000 clones listed, roughly 80% were seen once. The sequenced sample was PBMCs. These receptors were collected from a man aged 40-55 years in good health and CMV-seronegative.

This clone came up a few times. This rearrangement joins TRBV5-4 to TRBJ2-6; D not resolved. V was shortened by 3 bases and J by 0 bases, with 4 bases between the two germline ends. CDR3 length: 14 residues. Per the germline V gene, CDR1 is SGHNT and CDR2 is YYREEE (reference sequence). The CDR3 is CASSSSSGANVLTF. DNA of the CDR3: TGTGCCAGCAGCTCGAGCTCTGGGGCCAACGTCCTGACTTTC.

The chain carries TRBV18 and TRBJ2-7; D possibly corresponds to TRBD2 (5 bases). Germline CDR1 reads KGHSH; CDR2 reads LQKENI. The CDR3 loop spans 15 amino acids. V was clipped by 0 bases and J by 3 bases, with 12 bases between them. CDR3 amino acids: CASSPPNSGYYEQYF. In DNA, the CDR3 is TGTGCCAGCTCACCACCGAACAGCGGATACTACGAGCAGTACTTC.

This clone was observed a single time. The chain couples TRBV6-5 to TRBJ1-6; D not resolved. CDR3 size: 16 residues. Germline CDR1 reads MNHEY; CDR2 reads SVGAGI. The V end lost 0 bases, the J end lost 5 bases, and 11 bases lay between the germline ends. CDR3 amino acids: CASSYSRNIDNSPLHF. In DNA, the CDR3 is TGTGCCAGCAGTTACTCGAGGAACATAGATAATTCACCCCTCCACTTT.

V is TRBV7-8 and J is TRBJ1-6; D is perhaps TRBD1 (5 bases). This CDR3 spans 15 amino acids. The germline V gene encodes CDR1 SGHVS and CDR2 FQNEAQ. Trimming removed 4 bases at V and 9 bases at J, with 16 bases between. The CDR3 reads CASSSQGIVSSPLHF. The CDR3 DNA reads TGTGCCAGCAGCTCCCAGGGAATCGTGAGTTCACCCCTCCACTTT.

The rearrangement joins TRBV28 to TRBJ2-3, with TRBD2 matching 12 bases. The CDR3 length is 15 residues. Trimming removed 6 bases from V and 5 bases from J; junction bases left unmatched: 6. Germline V gives CDR1 MDHEN, CDR2 SYDVKM. CDR3 amino acids: CASSPSGGAGDTQYF. The CDR3 region has the DNA TGTGCCAGCAGCCCTAGCGGGGGGGCGGGAGATACGCAGTATTTT.

The CDR3 nucleotides read TGTGCCAGCAGTCACAGGACTAGCGGGAGAGAGACCCAGTACTTC. Protein: CASSHRTSGRETQYF. The rearrangement joins TRBV7-2 to TRBJ2-5; 13 bases are a match to TRBD2. The CDR3 is made up of 15 amino acids. CDR1 and CDR2 from the germline V gene are SGHTA and FQGNSA. V dropped 6 bases and J dropped 4; count of bases not matched to a gene: 5.

The table lists this clone with a few counts. The sample has other DNA sequences that encode this CDR3 too. The chain combines TRBV18 with TRBJ1-2; no clear D. Germline CDR1 reads KGHSH; CDR2 reads LQKENI. V was shortened by 2 bases and J by 6 bases, with 10 bases between the two germline ends. The CDR3 is made up of 13 amino acids. CDR3 nucleotides: TGTGCCAGCTCACCAGACCCTAGACATGGCTACACCTTC. Translated: CASSPDPRHGYTF.

V is TRBV5-5 and J is TRBJ1-1; 9 positions agree with TRBD1. The length of the CDR3 is 17 residues. With 0 bases clipped from V and 0 bases from J, the junction kept 6 bases outside the gene matches. Per the germline V gene, CDR1 is SGHKS and CDR2 is YYEKEE (reference sequence). CDR3 sequence (DNA): TGTGCCAGCAGCTTGGTAAGACAGGGGGGGATGAACACTGAAGCTTTCTTT. The encoded protein is CASSLVRQGGMNTEAFF.

V gene TRBV9 combines with J gene TRBJ1-3; the D gene is possibly TRBD1 (6 bases). In germline, CDR1 is SGDLS, CDR2 YYNGEE. V lost 0 bases to trimming and J lost 4 bases, with 11 bases between them. The CDR3 is 15 amino acids. CDR3: CASSVEGGGGNTIYF. In nucleotides, the CDR3 is TGTGCCAGCAGCGTAGAAGGGGGTGGCGGAAACACCATATATTTT.

The chain links TRBV11-3 to TRBJ1-4; 10 bases are shared with TRBD1. V lost 8 bases, J lost 8 bases, and 8 bases stayed unmatched. This CDR3 comprises 14 residues. Per the germline V gene, CDR1 is SGHNT and CDR2 is YENEEA. The CDR3 DNA is TGTGCCAGCCCCGACAGGGGGCAGAAGGAAAAACTGTTTTTT. Amino acids: CASPDRGQKEKLFF.

This clone was observed a single time. This CDR3 is also generated by other DNA sequences in the sample. The chain uses TRBV5-1 and TRBJ2-2, with a possible D match to TRBD2 (5 bases). Trimming took 2 bases from V and 5 from J, leaving 7 bases between them. Germline values: CDR1 SGHRS, CDR2 YFSETQ. The CDR3 contains 13 residues. CDR3 protein: CASSFRGTGELFF. The CDR3 region has the DNA TGCGCCAGCAGCTTTCGAGGGACCGGGGAGCTGTTTTTT.

The V gene is TRBV5-8, the J gene TRBJ2-7; TRBD2 agrees at 8 bases. Trimming at V came to 4 bases and at J to 6 bases, leaving 6 bases not matched to a gene. CDR1 is SGHTS, CDR2 YDEGEE, per germline. The CDR3 is 13 amino acids. CDR3 protein: CASSGGLVAEQYF. DNA for the CDR3: TGTGCCAGCAGCGGGGGACTAGTCGCCGAGCAGTACTTC.

The V gene is TRBV7-3, the J gene TRBJ1-1, with 9 bases fitting TRBD1. Losses at the gene ends were 4 bases for V and 4 bases for J; bases not matched to a gene: 4. Per the germline V gene, CDR1 is SGHTA and CDR2 is FQGTGA. The CDR3 loop spans 14 amino acids. In DNA form, the CDR3 reads TGTGCCAGCAGCTCACAGGGGGCGAGCACTGAAGCTTTCTTT. It encodes CASSSQGASTEAFF.

This chain joins TRBV7-2 and TRBJ2-5; D possibly corresponds to TRBD1 (7 bases). The CDR3 totals 16 residues. The ends were cut back, 2 bases at V and 1 base at J, with 14 bases in the middle. Looked up from germline, CDR1 is SGHTA and CDR2 is FQGNSA. The chain's CDR3 is CASSLNGRGVQETQYF. The DNA of the CDR3 is TGTGCCAGCAGCTTAAATGGCAGGGGGGTCCAAGAGACCCAGTACTTC. The full variable domain, in which reference TRBV7-2 and TRBJ2-5 provide the parts outside the CDR3, is GAGVSQSPSNKVTEKGKDVELRCDPISGHTALYWYRQSLGQGLEFLIYFQGNSAPDKSGLPSDRFSAERTGGSVSTLTIQRTQQEDSAVYLCASSLNGRGVQETQYFGPGTRLLVL.

The CDR3 sequence is CAWIPGWNNSPLHF. CDR3 bases: TGTGCCTGGATCCCGGGGTGGAATAATTCACCCCTCCACTTT. The V gene is TRBV30, the J gene TRBJ1-6; no firm D call. Germline lookup yields CDR1 GTSNPN and CDR2 SVGIG (reference sequence). The ends were cut back, 4 bases at V and 5 bases at J, with 12 bases in the middle. There are 14 residues in the CDR3.

The V gene is TRBV2, the J gene TRBJ2-1; a weak D match, TRBD2 (6 bases). Germline values: CDR1 SNHLY, CDR2 FYNNEI. The CDR3 loop spans 13 amino acids. V was shortened by 4 bases and J by 9 bases, with 13 bases between the two germline ends. The CDR3 DNA follows: TGTGCCAGCAGTGTCGGGGGAGTACTTGAGCAGTTCTTC. Translated, it gives CASSVGGVLEQFF.

This clone showed up just once. Here the CDR3 reads CASSPEYYSESSEAFF. CDR3 coding DNA: TGTGCCAGCTCACCCGAATACTATTCAGAGTCCTCTGAAGCTTTCTTT. The genes are TRBV18 and TRBJ1-1; D unclear. V gave up 3 bases and J gave up 6 bases, with 20 bases separating them. Per the germline V gene, CDR1 is KGHSH and CDR2 is LQKENI. CDR3 length: 16 residues.

The rearrangement uses TRBV7-6 and TRBJ2-3, with D hard to call. This CDR3 has 12 amino acids. CDR1 and CDR2 from the germline V gene are SGHVS and FNYEAQ. Trimming shortened V by 5 bases and J by 2 bases, and 5 bases separated the two germline ends. Written as DNA, the CDR3 is TGTGCCAGCAGCCCCTTCACAGATACGCAGTATTTT. It encodes CASSPFTDTQYF.

The chain has TRBV2 and TRBJ2-7, with D possibly being TRBD2 (5 bases). The germline V gene encodes CDR1 SNHLY and CDR2 FYNNEI. This CDR3 has 15 amino acids. The V end lost 3 bases, the J end lost 1 base, and 13 bases lay between the germline ends. DNA for the CDR3: TGTGCCAGCAGTGACCGGACTGTGTTATCCTACGAGCAGTACTTC. Amino acid sequence: CASSDRTVLSYEQYF.

V is TRBV6-5 and J is TRBJ2-5; the D gene is possibly TRBD2 (6 bases). The CDR3 consists of 13 residues. Trimming took off 4 bases at V and 5 bases at J, with 11 bases between the two ends. Germline V gene data show CDR1 as MNHEY and CDR2 as SVGAGI. The CDR3 reads CASSFGTPETQYF. The CDR3 DNA is TGTGCCAGCAGTTTCGGGACTCCGGAGACCCAGTACTTC.

The chain uses TRBV30 and TRBJ2-3; 8 bases agree with TRBD1. Germline CDR1 is GTSNPN and CDR2 is SVGIG (reference sequence). This CDR3 has 14 amino acids. The trim removed 3 bases at V and 3 bases at J, leaving 5 bases unmatched. This CDR3 is CAWSVTGGTDTQYF. For the CDR3, the DNA is TGTGCCTGGAGCGTCACAGGGGGGACAGATACGCAGTATTTT.

The rearrangement joins TRBV11-2 to TRBJ2-7; TRBD2 aligns across 7 bases. Trimming cost V 5 bases and J 4 bases; bases outside gene matches: 11. Per germline, CDR1 SGHAT and CDR2 FQNNGV. CDR3 length: 15 residues. CDR3 sequence: CASSLRRGGNYEQYF. The CDR3 DNA follows: TGTGCCAGCAGCCTCCGGAGGGGAGGGAATTACGAGCAGTACTTC.

V gene TRBV6-5 combines with J gene TRBJ1-5; 8 nucleotides line up with TRBD1. This CDR3 comprises 15 residues. With 2 bases clipped from V and 4 bases from J, the junction kept 4 bases outside the gene matches. Germline-derived CDR1 and CDR2 are MNHEY and SVGAGI. The CDR3 reads CASSYSRDRNQPQHF. In DNA form, the CDR3 reads TGTGCCAGCAGTTACAGCCGGGACAGGAATCAGCCCCAGCATTTT.

V is TRBV7-2 and J is TRBJ2-1; maybe TRBD2 (7 bases). Trimming removed 5 bases from V and 8 bases from J, with 19 bases in between. CDR3 length: 15 amino acids. In germline, CDR1 is SGHTA, CDR2 FQGNSA. The CDR3 region has the DNA TGTGCCAGCAGCCTGACTAGGGGGGGACGGGATGAGCAGTTCTTC. Translating it yields CASSLTRGGRDEQFF.

This clone has more than one count but fewer than ten. The chain uses TRBV4-1 and TRBJ2-2, with D possibly being TRBD2 (6 bases). CDR1 is MGHRA and CDR2 is YSYEKL in the germline V gene. Trimming removed 5 bases from V and 2 bases from J, with 18 bases in between. The CDR3 has 17 residues. CDR3 sequence reads: CASSLPPGLRNTGELFF. For the CDR3, the DNA is TGCGCCAGCAGCTTACCTCCGGGACTTCGAAACACCGGGGAGCTGTTTTTT.

Regarding this clone: Other DNA sequences in this sample translate to the same CDR3. The chain is built from TRBV5-6 and TRBJ2-5; 10 nucleotides align to TRBD2. The germline CDR1 and CDR2 sequences are SGHDT and YYEEEE. V was pared by 0 bases and J by 4 bases, with 0 bases of the junction left unmatched. The CDR3 sequence is 14 residues long. The CDR3 spells CASSLGLAGETQYF. Here the CDR3 DNA reads TGTGCCAGCAGCTTGGGACTAGCGGGAGAGACCCAGTACTTC.

In nucleotides, the CDR3 is TGTGCCAGCAGCTTAGCAGTAGGGGGGGGAAGCGAGCAGTTCTTC. Translating gives CASSLAVGGGSEQFF. The chain has TRBV7-2 and TRBJ2-1, with D possibly matching TRBD2 (7 bases). V dropped 0 bases and J dropped 10 bases, with 16 bases sitting between them. CDR1 is SGHTA, CDR2 FQGNSA, per germline. There are 15 residues in the CDR3.

The chain links TRBV11-2 to TRBJ1-1; TRBD1 might be the D (6 bases). Trimming cost V 2 bases and J 3 bases, with 16 bases left between them. Germline CDR1 and CDR2: SGHAT and FQNNGV. The CDR3 sequence is 16 residues long. CDR3 bases: TGTGCCAGCAGCTTATTCGGGGGGACATATGACACTGAAGCTTTCTTT. Its translation is CASSLFGGTYDTEAFF.

The rearrangement links TRBV5-6 to TRBJ2-2; possibly TRBD2 for D (5 bases). CDR1 is SGHDT, CDR2 YYEEEE, per germline. This CDR3 has 12 amino acids. V lost 4 bases to trimming and J lost 6 bases, with 7 bases between them. The CDR3 here is CASSGGSGELFF. CDR3 bases: TGTGCCAGCAGCGGCGGGTCCGGGGAGCTGTTTTTT.

This chain connects TRBV5-4 to TRBJ2-3, with TRBD1 matching over 7 bases. CDR1 and CDR2 (germline): SGHNT, YYREEE (reference sequence). The CDR3 spans 15 residues. V shed 4 bases, J shed 1 base, and the junction held 6 bases outside the gene matches. CDR3 coding DNA: TGTGCCAGCAGCATATCCGGGACAGGCACAGATACGCAGTATTTT. Amino acid sequence: CASSISGTGTDTQYF. The complete variable domain, with remaining parts taken from reference TRBV5-4 and TRBJ2-3, reads ETGVTQSPTHLIKTRGQQVTLRCSSQSGHNTVSWYQQALGQGPQFIFQYYREEENGRGNFPPRFSGLQFPNYSSELNVNALELDDSALYLCASSISGTGTDTQYFGPGTRLTVL.

The V gene is TRBV28, the J gene TRBJ1-2; 7 bases agree with TRBD1. Per germline, CDR1 MDHEN and CDR2 SYDVKM. J was trimmed by 3 bases and V by 6 bases; bases with no gene match: 13. The CDR3 has 16 residues. CDR3 residues: CASRPPLQGPHYGYTF. DNA for the CDR3: TGTGCCAGCAGACCGCCCTTACAGGGGCCCCACTATGGCTACACCTTC.

V gene TRBV18 combines with J gene TRBJ1-1; D ambiguous. Germline-derived CDR1 and CDR2 are KGHSH and LQKENI. The CDR3 has 15 residues. V was cut by 2 bases and J by 1 base, with 11 bases left in between. CDR3 protein: CASSPDPGSNTEAFF. DNA of the CDR3: TGTGCCAGCTCACCAGACCCAGGATCGAACACTGAAGCTTTCTTT.